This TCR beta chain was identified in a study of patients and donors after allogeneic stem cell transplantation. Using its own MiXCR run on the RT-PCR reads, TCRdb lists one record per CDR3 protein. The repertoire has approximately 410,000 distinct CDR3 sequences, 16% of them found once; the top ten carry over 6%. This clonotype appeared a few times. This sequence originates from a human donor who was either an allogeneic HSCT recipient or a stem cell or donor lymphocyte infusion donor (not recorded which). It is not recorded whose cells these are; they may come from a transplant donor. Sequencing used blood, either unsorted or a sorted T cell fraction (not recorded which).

The CDR3 bases are TGCAGTGCTAGAGATGGGGAGGGACAGGTGAACACCGGGGAGCTGTTTTTT. Encoded protein: CSARDGEGQVNTGELFF. The chain is built from TRBV20-1 and TRBJ2-2, with D possibly being TRBD1 (8 bases). Germline V gene sequence: CDR1 DFQATT, CDR2 SNEGSKA (reference sequence). CDR3 length equals 17 residues. V was trimmed by 0 bases and J by 1 base, leaving 15 bases between them.